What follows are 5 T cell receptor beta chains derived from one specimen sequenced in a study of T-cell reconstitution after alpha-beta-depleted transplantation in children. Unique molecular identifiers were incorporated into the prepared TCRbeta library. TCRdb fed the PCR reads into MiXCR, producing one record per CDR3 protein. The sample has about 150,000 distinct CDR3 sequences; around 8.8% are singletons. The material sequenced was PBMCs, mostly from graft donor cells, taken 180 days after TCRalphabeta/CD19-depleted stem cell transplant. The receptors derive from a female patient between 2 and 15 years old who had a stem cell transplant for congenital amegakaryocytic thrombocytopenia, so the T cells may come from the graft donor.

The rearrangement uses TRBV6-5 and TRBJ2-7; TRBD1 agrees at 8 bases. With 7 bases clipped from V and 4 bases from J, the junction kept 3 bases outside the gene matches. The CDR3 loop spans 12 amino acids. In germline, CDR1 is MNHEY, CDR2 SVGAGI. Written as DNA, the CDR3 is TGTGCCAGCAACAGACAGGGGTACGAGCAGTACTTC. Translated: CASNRQGYEQYF.

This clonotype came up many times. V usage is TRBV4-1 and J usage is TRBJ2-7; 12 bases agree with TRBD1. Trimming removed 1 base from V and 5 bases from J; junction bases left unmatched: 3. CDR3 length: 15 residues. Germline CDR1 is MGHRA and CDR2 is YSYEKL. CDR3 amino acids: CASSQAGTGGHEQYF. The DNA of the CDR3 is TGCGCCAGCAGCCAAGCCGGGACAGGGGGCCACGAGCAGTACTTC.

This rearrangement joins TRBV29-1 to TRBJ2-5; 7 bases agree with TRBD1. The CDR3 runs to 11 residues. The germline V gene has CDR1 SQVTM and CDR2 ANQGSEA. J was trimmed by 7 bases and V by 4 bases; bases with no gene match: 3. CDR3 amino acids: CSVASGGTQYF. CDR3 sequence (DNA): TGCAGCGTTGCCTCAGGGGGGACCCAGTACTTC.

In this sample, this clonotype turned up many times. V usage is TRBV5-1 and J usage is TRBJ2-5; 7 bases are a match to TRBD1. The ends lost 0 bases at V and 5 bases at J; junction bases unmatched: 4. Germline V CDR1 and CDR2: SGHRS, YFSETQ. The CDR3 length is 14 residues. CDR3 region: CASSLGTGRETQYF. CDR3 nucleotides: TGCGCCAGCAGCTTGGGGACAGGCAGGGAGACCCAGTACTTC.

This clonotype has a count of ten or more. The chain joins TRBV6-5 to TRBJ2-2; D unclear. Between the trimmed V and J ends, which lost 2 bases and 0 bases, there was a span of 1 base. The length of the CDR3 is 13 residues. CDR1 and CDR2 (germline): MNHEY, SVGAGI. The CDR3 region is CASSYPNTGELFF. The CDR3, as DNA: TGTGCCAGCAGTTACCCGAACACCGGGGAGCTGTTTTTT.